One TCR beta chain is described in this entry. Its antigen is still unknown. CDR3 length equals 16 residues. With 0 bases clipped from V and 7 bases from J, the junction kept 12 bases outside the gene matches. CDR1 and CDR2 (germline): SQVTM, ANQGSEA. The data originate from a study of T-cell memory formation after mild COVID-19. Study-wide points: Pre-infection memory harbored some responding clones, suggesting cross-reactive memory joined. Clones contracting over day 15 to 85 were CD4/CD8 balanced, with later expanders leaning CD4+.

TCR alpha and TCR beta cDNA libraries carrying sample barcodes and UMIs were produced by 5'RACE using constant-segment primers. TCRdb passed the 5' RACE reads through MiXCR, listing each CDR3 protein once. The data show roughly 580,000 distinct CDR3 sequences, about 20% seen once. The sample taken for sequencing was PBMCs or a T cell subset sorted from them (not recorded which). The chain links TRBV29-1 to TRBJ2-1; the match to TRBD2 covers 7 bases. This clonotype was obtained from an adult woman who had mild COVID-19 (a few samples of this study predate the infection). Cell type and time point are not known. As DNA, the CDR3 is TGCAGCGTTGAAGATCCGCGGCTAGCGGTCGGGAATGAGCAGTTCTTC. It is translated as CSVEDPRLAVGNEQFF.